The clone carrying this T cell receptor (beta chain) was detected only once. Its antigen is unidentified. The CDR3 has 16 residues. CDR1 is MNHEY and CDR2 is SMNVEV in the germline V gene (reference sequence). Unmatched junction bases numbered 8, after V lost 4 bases and J lost 4 bases. The study ran its PCR with 60 Vbeta and 13 Jbeta primers. Profiled with immunoSEQ multiplex PCR; TCRdb holds only in-frame clones, not every one. The sample has tens of thousands of clones; over 70% are singletons. These data originate in a study of cytomegalovirus exposure and HLA in healthy donors. General observations from the study: The study had only CMV serostatus as immune exposure information.

V usage is TRBV27 and J usage is TRBJ1-5; TRBD1 aligns across 9 bases. Sequencing used PBMCs. This TCR derives from a girl aged 2-9 years in good health and CMV-seropositive. Written as DNA, the CDR3 is TGTGCCAGCAGTTCGTCCGGGACAGGGACGAATCAGCCCCAGCATTTT. Protein product: CASSSSGTGTNQPQHF.